A single sample gave rise to the 14 T cell receptor beta chains below, sequenced in a study of tumor-infiltrating lymphocytes in primary liver carcinoma. They got blood RNA out of unsorted whole blood and also pulled out germline DNA. cDNA specific to TCR beta was made from approximately 0.55 ug of total RNA, with a constant-region primer employed for priming. For TCR beta, libraries were produced by three nested multiplex PCR rounds using slightly modified ARM-PCR. The two initial PCR rounds, about 9 cycles each, used TRBV1-TRBV30 forward and C-beta reverse primers. TCRdb reprocessed the multiplex PCR reads with MiXCR, giving one entry per CDR3 protein. Counted here are 300,000 to 400,000 distinct CDR3 sequences, approximately 64% occurring once; the ten biggest clones make up 5% to 6.5%. The sample consisted of peripheral blood. The receptors here all came from a man aged 35 to 55 with primary liver carcinoma and hepatitis B virus infection.

This sequence joins TRBV14 and TRBJ1-2, with a possible D match to TRBD1 (5 bases). The V and J ends lost 1 base and 4 bases respectively, with 10 bases between them. The CDR3 loop spans 14 amino acids. Germline loops: CDR1 SGHDN, CDR2 FVKESK. The CDR3 protein is CASSQVEGRYGYTF. The DNA for the CDR3 is TGTGCCAGCAGCCAAGTAGAGGGGCGCTATGGCTACACCTTC.

The chain couples TRBV6-6 to TRBJ1-1, with TRBD1 matching over 7 bases. This CDR3 region has 15 residues. Trimming cost V 10 bases and J 5 bases; bases outside gene matches: 16. The germline V gene encodes CDR1 MNHNY and CDR2 SVGAGI (reference sequence). The CDR3 here is CAIRPYTGDLTEAFF. The CDR3 DNA follows: TGTGCCATCAGACCCTATACAGGGGATCTTACTGAAGCTTTCTTT.

Regarding this clonotype: This could be a read error, since a much larger clone is one nucleotide away. The V and J genes are TRBV10-3 and TRBJ1-1; D may be TRBD1 (6 bases). Germline CDR1 ENHRY, CDR2 SYGVKD. The CDR3 is 15 amino acids. The V end was cut by 2 bases, the J end by 5 bases, with 15 bases between. The CDR3 sequence is CAISEITGRGTEAFF. In DNA, the CDR3 is TGTGCCATCAGTGAGATCACAGGGAGGGGAACTGAAGCTTTCTTT.

Notes on this clonotype: A clone one base away is much larger, so this may be a read error. Since no conserved phenylalanine or tryptophan closes the CDR3, a read error is the likely cause. V gene TRBV29-1 combines with J gene TRBJ2-3; 8 bases map to TRBD1. Germline-derived CDR1 and CDR2 are SQVTM and ANQGSEA. The CDR3 totals 13 residues. The J segment lost 6 bases and the V segment lost 7 bases, leaving 9 bases of the junction unmatched. The CDR3 region is CSAGTGRTDTQYV. In DNA, the CDR3 is TGCAGCGCCGGGACAGGCCGTACGGATACGCAGTATGTT.

With regard to this clonotype: This may arise from a read error, as a much more abundant clone is one base away. The gene calls are TRBV4-2 and TRBJ2-7, with D possibly TRBD2 on 5 matching bases. This CDR3 comprises 13 residues. CDR1 and CDR2 (germline): LGHNA, YNFKEQ. The V end lost 0 bases, the J end lost 6 bases, and 9 bases lay between the germline ends. In DNA form, the CDR3 reads TGTGCCAGCAGCCAAGATAGCGATAGCGAGCAGTACTTC. It yields the protein CASSQDSDSEQYF.

As concerns this clonotype: This may stem from a read error, because a much larger clone lies one nucleotide away. The J gene is TRBJ1-4, the V gene TRBV6-5; tentatively, D is TRBD1 (6 bases). The V end was cut by 7 bases, the J end by 8 bases, with 20 bases between. The CDR3 is 15 residues long. Germline-derived CDR1 and CDR2 are MNHEY and SVGAGI. DNA for the CDR3: TGTGCCAGCACCAACGCCGACACAGGGATAGAAAAACTGTTTTTT. Translation: CASTNADTGIEKLFF.

About this clonotype itself: Given a much more abundant clone one base away, this may be a read error. The chain joins TRBV4-2 to TRBJ2-5; a possible D gene is TRBD2 (6 bases). With 5 bases removed from V and 5 bases from J, the gap between germline ends came to 18 bases. Germline CDR1 is LGHNA and CDR2 is YNFKEQ. CDR3 size: 15 residues. CDR3 DNA sequence: TGTGCCAGCAGCGTCGGAGGGGTGCGCGAGGAGACCCAGTACTTC. It translates to CASSVGGVREETQYF.

As for this clonotype: With a much larger clone just one base away, this may be a read error. The J gene is TRBJ2-7, the V gene TRBV6-5; tentatively, D is TRBD2 (6 bases). CDR3 length: 15 amino acids. The germline gives CDR1 MNHEY, CDR2 SVGAGI. V was cut by 1 base and J by 5 bases, with 15 bases left in between. CDR3 in DNA: TGTGCCAGCAGTTACTGCCGGGCCGGGGGACACGAGCAGTACTTC. Translation gives CASSYCRAGGHEQYF.

With regard to this clonotype: A junction end diverges from the germline sequence, so it may reflect a read error. This chain connects TRBV29-1 to TRBJ1-1; D unclear. Germline V gives CDR1 SQVTM, CDR2 ANQGSEA. This CDR3 region has 13 residues. The CDR3 reads CSAGYGLNTDAFF. CDR3 DNA: TGCAGCGCCGGGTACGGGCTGAACACTGATGCTTTCTTT.

Comment on this clonotype: Being one base from a much bigger clone, this may be a read error. J is TRBJ1-2 and V is TRBV6-5, with D possibly matching TRBD1 (5 bases). V was cut by 10 bases and J by 3 bases, with 15 bases left in between. Germline lookup yields CDR1 MNHEY and CDR2 SVGAGI. This CDR3 has 13 residues. Here the CDR3 reads CANRARDYYGYTF. CDR3 nucleotide sequence: TGTGCCAACCGTGCCCGGGACTACTATGGCTACACCTTC.

This clonotype was seen ten or more times. The gene calls are TRBV6-5 and TRBJ2-1, with 10 bases identical to TRBD2. Unmatched junction bases numbered 5, after V lost 5 bases and J lost 4 bases. This CDR3 spans 15 amino acids. The germline gives CDR1 MNHEY, CDR2 SVGAGI. CDR3 sequence (DNA): TGTGCCAGCAGTCAACCGGGACTAGCGTACAATGAGCAGTTCTTC. It specifies CASSQPGLAYNEQFF.

The V and J genes are TRBV4-2 and TRBJ2-1, with TRBD2 matching 9 bases. The V segment lost 0 bases and the J segment 0 bases; nucleotides outside the gene matches: 6. Germline CDR1 is LGHNA and CDR2 is YNFKEQ. The CDR3 is made up of 18 amino acids. The CDR3 bases are TGTGCCAGCAGCCAAGAGGCTAGCGGGGTCAGCTCCTACAATGAGCAGTTCTTC. Translation: CASSQEASGVSSYNEQFF.

A note on this clonotype: The junction shows a germline mismatch at one end, possibly a read error. The chain is built from TRBV11-2 and TRBJ1-1; D gene ambiguous. The germline CDR1 and CDR2 sequences are SGHAT and FQNNGV. The CDR3 length is 14 residues. The CDR3 here is CVSSLEAGRTEAFF. CDR3 coding DNA: TGTGTCAGCAGCTTAGAGGCCGGACGGACTGAAGCCTTCTTT.

A remark on this clonotype: It may be a read error: a sequence one base away is much more abundant. V usage is TRBV29-1 and J usage is TRBJ1-5; D unresolved. Germline values: CDR1 SQVTM, CDR2 ANQGSEA. This CDR3 region has 12 residues. The CDR3 nucleotides are TGCAGCGTTGGTGGCAGAAATCAGTCCCAGCATTTT. Residues: CSVGGRNQSQHF.